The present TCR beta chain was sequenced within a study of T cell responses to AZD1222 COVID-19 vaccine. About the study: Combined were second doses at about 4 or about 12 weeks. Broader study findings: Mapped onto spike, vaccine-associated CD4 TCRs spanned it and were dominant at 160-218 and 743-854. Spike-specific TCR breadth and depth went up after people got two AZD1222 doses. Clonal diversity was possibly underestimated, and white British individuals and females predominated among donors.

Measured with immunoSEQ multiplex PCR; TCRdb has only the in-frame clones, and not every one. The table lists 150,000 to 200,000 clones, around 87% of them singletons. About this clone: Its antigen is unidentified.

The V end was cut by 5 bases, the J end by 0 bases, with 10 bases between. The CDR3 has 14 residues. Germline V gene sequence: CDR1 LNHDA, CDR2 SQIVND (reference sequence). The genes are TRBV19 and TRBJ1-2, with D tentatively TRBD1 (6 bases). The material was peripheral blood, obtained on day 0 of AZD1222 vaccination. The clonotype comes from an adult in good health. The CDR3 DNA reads TGTGCCAGTAGTGGACAGCCGGCTAACTATGGCTACACCTTC. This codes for CASSGQPANYGYTF.